Sequencing of this T cell receptor (beta chain) was carried out in a study of blood T cell repertoires in COVID-19 (dated by TCRdb to about 2020). Turning to the overall study: The collaborator samples originated in the United States, Italy and Spain and spanned the acute and convalescent phases of COVID-19. The prospective study material was composed of cDNA or gDNA derived from T cells, B-cell-depleted T cells, or PBMCs. Where available, HLA class I and class II types were obtained from metadata supplied by the sample provider rather than from assay-based typing. Sample metadata almost always included a de-identified subject ID, COVID-19 status, age in years and sex. The samples were drawn from two sources: the first 160 participants of the ongoing ImmuneRACE study, and approximately 1,300 subjects contributed by 6 global collaborators. The dataset comprised deeply sampled blood TCRbeta repertoires from subjects exposed to, actively infected with, or recovered from COVID-19. The repertoires were made available in a free public database intended to serve as a resource for research on the immune response to SARS-CoV-2. The full study reports these points: How much clinical and demographic metadata was included differed by source and by participant, and the metadata was provided uncurated.

TCRbeta CDR3 regions were amplified from genomic DNA using the immunoSEQ Assay, a bias-controlled multiplex PCR. The authors' pipeline ran thus. Within the assay, amplification of reference gene primers was used to estimate how many nucleated cells each sample contained. Sequence reads were collapsed and filtered to measure the absolute abundance of every unique TCRbeta CDR3 rearrangement. For each sample, productive Simpson clonality was calculated as the square root of Simpson's diversity index over productive rearrangements. TCRdb retrieved this table from immuneACCESS and kept in-frame rearrangements only. Not all clones are present; in checked studies, unresolved V genes account for under half, and no reason is known for the remainder. V and J calls and clone size are copied from that table; D and trimming were computed from the DNA. The sample table holds about 43,000 clones, of which roughly 88% were seen once. The top ten clonotypes cover 7.5% to 9.5% of the sample.

Each collaborating institution followed its own protocols to collect whole blood in K2EDTA tubes. For TCRbeta analysis, collaborators shipped samples as frozen whole blood, isolated PBMCs, or DNA extracted from either of those sample types. Relative to germline, V is 5 bases shorter and J is 4 bases shorter, with 21 bases between their ends. From the cysteine through the phenylalanine, the CDR3 covers 18 amino acids. Only the CDR3 region is kept as DNA, spanning 54 bases read in frame from base 1. The germline V gene specifies SGHTA as CDR1 and FQGNSA as CDR2. Details on this clone: Its antigen is currently not known. No per-base quality is available; no much larger clone lies one base away.

The receptor chain draws on TRBV7-2 and TRBJ2-6; no confident D gene assignment can be made. The receptor was isolated from a man aged 60 to 75 with active COVID-19. The sample comprised peripheral blood. Here the CDR3 is given as CASSPITLGLLGANVLTF. Read as DNA, the sequence is TGTGCCAGCAGCCCGATTACCCTGGGCCTTTTGGGGGCCAACGTCCTGACTTTC.